A selection of T cell receptor beta chains follows, all from one sample in a study of blood T cell repertoires in COVID-19. The protocol was immunoSEQ multiplex PCR, while the TCRdb copy is restricted to in-frame clones and leaves out a portion. This sample yields about 21,000 clones, of which roughly 91% are seen a single time; 18% belongs to the top ten. The sequenced material came from peripheral blood. The source of these receptors is a man aged 65 to 85 with active COVID-19. Both conserved end residues are part of each CDR3. Each record gives: D gene, J gene, V gene, CDR3 length, CDR3 protein. The D gene is left open where the match is weak.

D: .; J: TRBJ1-2; V: TRBV9; length: 14; CDR3: CASSVGTGNYGYTF
D: TRBD2; J: TRBJ2-5; V: TRBV5-4; length: 14; CDR3: CASSLGGSQETQYF
D: .; J: TRBJ2-7; V: TRBV19; length: 14; CDR3: CASSIKGLNYEQYF
D: TRBD1; J: TRBJ1-1; V: TRBV6-5; length: 15; CDR3: CASEAGTGISTEAFF
D: TRBD1; J: TRBJ1-3; V: TRBV2; length: 15; CDR3: CASSYQRTGGNTIYF
D: TRBD1; J: TRBJ1-1; V: TRBV18; length: 13; CDR3: CASSQGADTEAFF
D: TRBD1; J: TRBJ1-2; V: TRBV29-1; length: 14; CDR3: CSVERGRRLDGYTF
D: TRBD1; J: TRBJ2-1; V: TRBV19; length: 12; CDR3: CASSTPGQEQFF
D: TRBD2; J: TRBJ2-5; V: TRBV11-2; length: 17; CDR3: CASRPTRGGRAKETQYF
D: TRBD2; J: TRBJ2-2; V: TRBV7-8; length: 15; CDR3: CASSHGTSQTGELFF
D: TRBD1; J: TRBJ1-5; V: TRBV2; length: 15; CDR3: CASTEGQAENQPQHF
D: TRBD1; J: TRBJ2-5; V: TRBV7-6; length: 17; CDR3: CASSFSRGQGIRETQYF
D: .; J: TRBJ1-1; V: TRBV3-1/TRBV3-2; length: 13; CDR3: CASSQTPNTEAFF
D: .; J: TRBJ1-5; V: TRBV6-5; length: 14; CDR3: CASSYPGQNQPQHF
D: TRBD1; J: TRBJ1-5; V: TRBV5-6; length: 17; CDR3: CASSSGQGRFANQPQHF
D: .; J: TRBJ2-2; V: TRBV7-6; length: 16; CDR3: CASSPEGFSNTGELFF
D: .; J: TRBJ2-3; V: TRBV19; length: 15; CDR3: CASSISGSNKDTQYF
D: .; J: TRBJ2-7; V: TRBV18; length: 13; CDR3: CASSGREPYEQYF
D: TRBD1; J: TRBJ2-7; V: TRBV10-3; length: 13; CDR3: CAISDGTGYQQYF
D: .; J: TRBJ1-6; V: TRBV3-1/TRBV3-2; length: 14; CDR3: CASSQELGRDPLHF
D: .; J: TRBJ1-4; V: TRBV5-1; length: 14; CDR3: CASSMGAPNEKLFF
D: .; J: TRBJ1-5; V: TRBV5-1; length: 15; CDR3: CASSTGSEIGQPQHF
D: .; J: TRBJ1-4; V: TRBV21-1; length: 17; CDR3: CASSKRGLSWTNEKLFF
D: .; J: TRBJ1-1; V: TRBV29-1; length: 11; CDR3: CSVGQYSEAFF
D: .; J: TRBJ1-3; V: TRBV2; length: 14; CDR3: CASSVDSSGNTIYF
D: .; J: TRBJ1-4; V: TRBV6-1; length: 16; CDR3: CASSAPGREANEKLFF
D: TRBD1; J: TRBJ2-7; V: TRBV11-2; length: 16; CDR3: CASSLRGQGIFDEQYF
D: .; J: TRBJ2-1; V: TRBV7-6; length: 13; CDR3: CASSSRREDEQFF
D: .; J: TRBJ1-2; V: TRBV27; length: 16; CDR3: CASMGRDDLRIYGYTF
D: TRBD2; J: TRBJ2-5; V: TRBV5-1; length: 16; CDR3: CASSLVPSGARETQYF
D: .; J: TRBJ1-6; V: TRBV14; length: 14; CDR3: CASSQGRENSPLHF
D: .; J: TRBJ2-3; V: TRBV14; length: 14; CDR3: CASSLGLSTDTQYF
D: TRBD1; J: TRBJ1-2; V: TRBV7-9; length: 13; CDR3: CASSVTTGTGYTF
D: .; J: TRBJ1-2; V: TRBV28; length: 16; CDR3: CASSSPGWAGSYGYTF
D: TRBD1; J: TRBJ2-3; V: TRBV19; length: 14; CDR3: CASSQGRGQDTQYF
D: TRBD1; J: TRBJ1-3; V: TRBV29-1; length: 16; CDR3: CSVEQGQVPYGNTIYF
D: .; J: TRBJ2-7; V: TRBV6-1; length: 13; CDR3: CASSDGDSYEQYF
D: TRBD1; J: TRBJ1-2; V: TRBV11-3; length: 16; CDR3: CASSLVEGAGNYGYTF
D: .; J: TRBJ2-1; V: TRBV19; length: 16; CDR3: CASRTAGPVFGNEQFF
D: .; J: TRBJ2-1; V: TRBV5-1; length: 12; CDR3: CASSLDLNEQFF
D: TRBD2; J: TRBJ2-7; V: TRBV20-1; length: 17; CDR3: CSGSRLAGGPSSYEQYF
D: .; J: TRBJ1-2; V: TRBV14; length: 15; CDR3: CASSRVTGQESGYTF
D: TRBD2; J: TRBJ2-3; V: TRBV2; length: 18; CDR3: CASTRYLAGGPNTDTQYF
D: .; J: TRBJ2-1; V: TRBV12-3/TRBV12-4; length: 11; CDR3: CASSLRDSQFF
D: .; J: TRBJ1-5; V: TRBV24-1; length: 18; CDR3: CATTSTDIQYKSDQPQHF
D: .; J: TRBJ2-7; V: TRBV2; length: 14; CDR3: CASNPTETLGEQYF
D: .; J: TRBJ2-5; V: TRBV19; length: 13; CDR3: CASSQTEQETQYF
D: .; J: TRBJ1-1; V: TRBV11-2; length: 14; CDR3: CASSPGTPNTEAFF
D: .; J: TRBJ1-1; V: TRBV5-1; length: 13; CDR3: CASSPDLNTEAFF
D: TRBD1; J: TRBJ2-1; V: TRBV29-1; length: 14; CDR3: CSVRDRGWDNEQFF
D: TRBD1; J: TRBJ1-4; V: TRBV7-8; length: 16; CDR3: CASSLGMDRRGEKLFF
D: .; J: TRBJ2-5; V: TRBV29-1; length: 15; CDR3: CSVEGGQGGGETQYF
D: .; J: TRBJ1-1; V: TRBV3-1/TRBV3-2; length: 14; CDR3: CASSQRALNTEAFF